Listed below are T cell receptor beta chains from one sample, sequenced in a study of blood T cells in healthy people across ages. TCRdb analysed the 5' RACE reads with MiXCR anew, one entry per CDR3 protein. The sample lists 1.5 million to 2 million distinct CDR3 sequences, 28% occurring once. Sequencing was performed on blood. These receptors all stem from a woman in her 30s in good health. CDR3s include the opening cysteine and the closing phenylalanine or tryptophan. Fields, in order: V gene, J gene, D gene, clone size, CDR3 protein, CDR3 DNA. A D gene is named only where the DNA matches it firmly. Rows may omit the clone size; those that give it use once, few, many or a size class.

>TRBV12-3/TRBV12-4|TRBJ2-5|NA|many
CASRQPPETQYF
TGTGCCAGCAGACAACCCCCGGAGACCCAGTACTTC
>TRBV24-1|TRBJ1-5|TRBD1|many
CATSDDTGVWDQPQHF
TGTGCCACCAGTGACGATACAGGGGTTTGGGATCAGCCCCAGCATTTT
>TRBV7-2|TRBJ2-7|NA|NA
CASSSYPSVAYEQYF
TGTGCCAGCAGCTCCTACCCTAGCGTCGCCTACGAGCAGTACTTC
>TRBV20-1|TRBJ1-1|TRBD1|NA
CSAPPWDREDTEAFF
TGCAGTGCTCCCCCGTGGGACAGGGAGGACACTGAAGCTTTCTTT
>TRBV5-1|TRBJ1-5|NA|NA
CASILGPQYSNQPQHF
TGCGCCAGCATCTTGGGTCCCCAGTATAGCAATCAGCCCCAGCATTTT
>TRBV29-1|TRBJ1-2|TRBD1|few
CSGGQVNYGYTF
TGCAGCGGAGGACAGGTGAACTATGGCTACACCTTC
>TRBV3-1|TRBJ1-1|NA|NA
CASSQGGGGFIKAFF
TGTGCCAGCAGCCAGGGGGGTGGGGGATTCATTAAAGCTTTCTTT
>TRBV5-1|TRBJ1-2|NA|NA
CASSLEPGLASGYTF
TGCGCCAGCAGCTTGGAACCAGGCCTCGCGAGTGGCTACACCTTC
>TRBV7-2|TRBJ2-7|TRBD1|many
CASSKGGTGGGSSYEQYF
TGTGCCAGCAGCAAGGGAGGGACAGGGGGTGGAAGCTCCTACGAGCAGTACTTC
>TRBV7-2|TRBJ2-1|TRBD2|NA
CASSLGARGGENEQFF
TGTGCCAGCAGCTTAGGAGCCCGGGGGGGAGAAAATGAGCAGTTCTTC
>TRBV7-9|TRBJ2-6|NA|few
CASSLENGSGANVLTF
TGTGCCAGCAGCTTGGAAAACGGCTCTGGGGCCAACGTCCTGACTTTC
>TRBV7-2|TRBJ2-4|TRBD2|NA
CASSPGLAGVRAKNIQYF
TGTGCCAGCAGCCCGGGACTAGCGGGAGTTCGGGCCAAAAACATTCAGTACTTC
>TRBV11-2|TRBJ1-2|TRBD1|once
CAGSSDRGFGYTF
TGTGCCGGCAGCTCGGACAGGGGCTTTGGCTACACCTTC
>TRBV7-2|TRBJ2-7|TRBD2|NA
CASSITSGIYEQYF
TGTGCCAGCAGCATCACTAGCGGGATCTACGAGCAGTACTTC
>TRBV29-1|TRBJ1-4|TRBD1|NA
CSVTELRDSQLFF
TGCAGCGTGACTGAACTTCGGGACAGCCAACTGTTTTTT
>TRBV10-2|TRBJ2-5|TRBD1|many
CASSESTGGQETQYF
TGCGCCAGCAGTGAATCGACAGGGGGTCAAGAGACCCAGTACTTC
>TRBV2|TRBJ2-5|NA|NA
CASSEGSGLAETQYF
TGTGCCAGCAGTGAAGGTTCAGGTTTGGCTGAGACCCAGTACTTC
>TRBV20-1|TRBJ2-5|TRBD2|many
CSASLAGKETQYF
TGCAGTGCTAGTCTAGCGGGAAAAGAGACCCAGTACTTC
>TRBV12-3/TRBV12-4|TRBJ1-2|NA|few
CASNTRRGVYGYTF
TGTGCCAGCAACACAAGAAGGGGGGTTTATGGCTACACCTTC
>TRBV10-2|TRBJ2-6|NA|NA
CASSESFLSGAGANVLTF
TGCGCCAGCAGTGAATCGTTCCTGAGTGGGGCTGGGGCCAACGTCCTGACTTTC
>TRBV5-5|TRBJ1-3|NA|NA
CASSLESGFGNTIYF
TGTGCCAGCAGCTTGGAGTCGGGATTCGGAAACACCATATATTTT
>TRBV6-2/TRBV6-3|TRBJ2-1|NA|many
CASSYSWGQQFF
TGTGCCAGCAGTTACTCCTGGGGGCAGCAGTTCTTC
>TRBV20-1|TRBJ2-5|TRBD2|many
CSAYPSGQETQYF
TGCAGTGCTTATCCTAGCGGTCAAGAGACCCAGTACTTC
>TRBV10-3|TRBJ2-5|TRBD1|NA
CAIRPSTGGETQYF
TGTGCCATCAGACCATCGACAGGGGGGGAGACCCAGTACTTC
>TRBV12-5|TRBJ1-1|NA|once
CASGSGFTGYTEAFF
TGTGCTAGTGGTTCGGGGTTTACCGGATACACTGAAGCTTTCTTT
>TRBV7-9|TRBJ1-1|NA|NA
CASSLTGSRTEAFF
TGTGCCAGCAGCTTAACAGGGTCGAGGACTGAAGCTTTCTTT
>TRBV25-1|TRBJ1-2|NA|NA
CASSDPCSGYTF
TGTGCCAGCAGTGATCCGTGTAGTGGCTACACCTTC
>TRBV10-3|TRBJ2-5|NA|NA
CATSDAPPPETQYF
TGTGCCACCAGTGATGCCCCTCCCCCAGAGACCCAGTACTTC
>TRBV20-1|TRBJ2-3|NA|NA
CSARIPGGKETQYF
TGCAGTGCTAGAATCCCGGGGGGCAAAGAAACGCAGTATTTT